This TCR beta chain was observed in a study of blood T cell repertoires in COVID-19. Germline CDR1 is SEHNR and CDR2 is FQNEAQ (reference sequence). The CDR3 has 17 amino acids. With 6 bases removed from V and 2 bases from J, the gap between germline ends came to 23 bases. Repertoires were generated with immunoSEQ multiplex PCR, while TCRdb's copy carries only in-frame clones and drops some. The profile shows around 200,000 clones, more than 70% of them singletons. V usage is TRBV7-9 and J usage is TRBJ2-7; D is perhaps TRBD2 (6 bases). Source material: peripheral blood. The sequence came from a man in his forties with active or convalescent COVID-19. The CDR3 protein is CASSYSVVSGATYEQYF. CDR3 DNA: TGTGCCAGCAGTTACTCCGTGGTTAGCGGAGCTACCTACGAGCAGTACTTC.